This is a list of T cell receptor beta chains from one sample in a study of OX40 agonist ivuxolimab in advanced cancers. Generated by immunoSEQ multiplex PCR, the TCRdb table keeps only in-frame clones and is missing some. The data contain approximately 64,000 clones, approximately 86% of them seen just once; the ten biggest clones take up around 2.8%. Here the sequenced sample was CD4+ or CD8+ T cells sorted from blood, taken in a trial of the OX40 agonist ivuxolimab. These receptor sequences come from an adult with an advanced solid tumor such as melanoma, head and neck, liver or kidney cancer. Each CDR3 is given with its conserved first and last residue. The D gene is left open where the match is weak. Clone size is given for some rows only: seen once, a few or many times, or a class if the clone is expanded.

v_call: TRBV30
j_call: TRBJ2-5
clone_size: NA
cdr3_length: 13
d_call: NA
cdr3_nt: TGTGCCTGGTCGGCGGGGGCCCAAGAGACCCAGTACTTC
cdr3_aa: CAWSAGAQETQYF

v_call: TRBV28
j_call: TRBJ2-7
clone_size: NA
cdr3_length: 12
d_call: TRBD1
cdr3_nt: TGTGCCAGCGCAGGACAGGTTGGCGAGCAGTACTTC
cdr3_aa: CASAGQVGEQYF

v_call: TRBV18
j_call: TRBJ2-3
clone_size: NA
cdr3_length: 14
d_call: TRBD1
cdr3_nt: TGTGCCAGCTCACCAAGCCAGGGGGTAGATACGCAGTATTTT
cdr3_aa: CASSPSQGVDTQYF

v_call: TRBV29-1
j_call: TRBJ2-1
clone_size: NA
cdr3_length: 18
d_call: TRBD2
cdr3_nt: TGCAGCGCGAAAAAGGGACTAGCGGGAGCCAACTCCTACAATGAGCAGTTCTTC
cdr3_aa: CSAKKGLAGANSYNEQFF

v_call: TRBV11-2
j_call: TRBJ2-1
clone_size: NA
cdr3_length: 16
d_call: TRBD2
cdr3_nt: TGTGCCAGCAGCCCCTGGCTGGCGGGAGACAACAATGAGCAGTTCTTC
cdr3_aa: CASSPWLAGDNNEQFF

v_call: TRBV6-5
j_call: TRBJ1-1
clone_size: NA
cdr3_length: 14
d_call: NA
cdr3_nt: TGTGCCAGCAGTTACGGAGGGGAAGGCGCTGAAGCTTTCTTT
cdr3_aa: CASSYGGEGAEAFF

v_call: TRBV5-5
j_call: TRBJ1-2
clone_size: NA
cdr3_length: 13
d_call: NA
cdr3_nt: TGTGCCAGCAGCGAGGCGGGGAGCTATGGCTACACCTTC
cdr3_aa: CASSEAGSYGYTF

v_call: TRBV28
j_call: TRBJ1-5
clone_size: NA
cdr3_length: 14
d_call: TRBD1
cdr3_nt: TGTGCCAGCAGTTTGAGTCAGGGGGGTCAGCCCCAGCATTTT
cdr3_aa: CASSLSQGGQPQHF

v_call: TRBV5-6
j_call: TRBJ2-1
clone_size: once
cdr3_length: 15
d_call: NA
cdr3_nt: TGTGCCAGCAGCCGGGACTGGAGCTCCTACAATGAGCAGTTCTTC
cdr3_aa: CASSRDWSSYNEQFF

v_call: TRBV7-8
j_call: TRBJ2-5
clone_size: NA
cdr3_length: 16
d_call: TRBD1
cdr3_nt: TGTGCCAGCAGCTTAGGGGGCGGACAGGGTCAAGAGACCCAGTACTTC
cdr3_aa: CASSLGGGQGQETQYF

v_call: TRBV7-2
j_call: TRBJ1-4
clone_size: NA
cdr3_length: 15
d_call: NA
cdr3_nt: TGTGCCAGCAGCTACACGACCTCGGACTCTGAAAAACTGTTTTTT
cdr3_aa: CASSYTTSDSEKLFF

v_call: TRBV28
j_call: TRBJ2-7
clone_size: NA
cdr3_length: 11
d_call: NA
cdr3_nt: TGTGCCAGCACTATCAGGGATGAGCAGTACTTC
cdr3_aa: CASTIRDEQYF

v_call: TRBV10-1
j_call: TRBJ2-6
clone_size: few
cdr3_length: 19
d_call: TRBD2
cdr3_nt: TGCGCCAGCAGTCCAAGCGGGGAAGCCCGTGACTCTGGGGCCAACGTCCTGACTTTC
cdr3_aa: CASSPSGEARDSGANVLTF

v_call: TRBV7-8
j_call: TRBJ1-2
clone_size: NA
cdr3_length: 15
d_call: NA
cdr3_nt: TGTGCCAGCAGCTCTCGGGACTTTCCGAACTATGGCTACACCTTC
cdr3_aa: CASSSRDFPNYGYTF

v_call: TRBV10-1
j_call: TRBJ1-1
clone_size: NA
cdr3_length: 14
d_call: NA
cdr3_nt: TGCGCCAGCAGTGACCCGGGGAGGGGGACTGAAGCTTTCTTT
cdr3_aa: CASSDPGRGTEAFF

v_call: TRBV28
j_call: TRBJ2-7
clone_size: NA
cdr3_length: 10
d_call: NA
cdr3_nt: TGTGCCAGCGGGGGTCGGGAGCAGTACTTC
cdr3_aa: CASGGREQYF

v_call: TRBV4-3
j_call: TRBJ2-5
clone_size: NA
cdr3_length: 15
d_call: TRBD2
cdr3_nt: TGCGCCAGCAGCCCGGGACTAGCTACAAAGGAGACCCAGTACTTC
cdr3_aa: CASSPGLATKETQYF

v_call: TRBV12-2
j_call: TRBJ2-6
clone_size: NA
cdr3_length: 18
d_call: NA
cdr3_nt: TGTGCAAGTCGCTGTCATGGGACTCCACAAAGTCGGGCCAACGTCCTGACTTTC
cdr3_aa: CASRCHGTPQSRANVLTF

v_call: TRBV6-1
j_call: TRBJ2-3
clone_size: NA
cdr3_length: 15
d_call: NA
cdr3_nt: TGTGCCAGCAGACAGGCCATGGACCTCGGAGATACGCAGTATTTT
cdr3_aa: CASRQAMDLGDTQYF

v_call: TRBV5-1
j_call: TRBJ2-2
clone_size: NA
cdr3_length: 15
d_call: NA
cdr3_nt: TGCGCCAGCAGGCCCGGGTCTTTGCCCACCGGGGAGCTGTTTTTT
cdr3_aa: CASRPGSLPTGELFF

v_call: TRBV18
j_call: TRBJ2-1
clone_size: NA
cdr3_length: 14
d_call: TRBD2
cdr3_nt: TGTGCCAGCTCACCAGGACTAGCGGGCGGGGAGCAGTTCTTC
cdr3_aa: CASSPGLAGGEQFF

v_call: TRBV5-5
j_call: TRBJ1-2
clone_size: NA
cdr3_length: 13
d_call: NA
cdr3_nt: TGTGCCAGCAGCTTCGGAAGGGCAGATGGCTACACCTTC
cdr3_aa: CASSFGRADGYTF

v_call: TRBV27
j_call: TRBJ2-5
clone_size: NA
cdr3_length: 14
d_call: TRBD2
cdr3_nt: TGTGCCAGCAGGTTATGGGTTGGGGGGGATACCCAGTACTTC
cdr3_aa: CASRLWVGGDTQYF

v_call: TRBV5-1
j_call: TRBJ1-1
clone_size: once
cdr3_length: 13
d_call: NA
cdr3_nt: TGCGCCAGCAGCCAAGCTGGACCGGCTGAAGCTTTCTTT
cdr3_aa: CASSQAGPAEAFF

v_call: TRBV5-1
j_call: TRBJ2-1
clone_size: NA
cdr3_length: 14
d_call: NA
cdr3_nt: TGCGCCAGCAACACCGGCGGGTCCTACAATGAGCAGTTCTTC
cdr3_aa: CASNTGGSYNEQFF

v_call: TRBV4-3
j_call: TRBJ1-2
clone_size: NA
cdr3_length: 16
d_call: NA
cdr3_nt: TGCGCCAGCAGCCAAGGGATTCAAAGGGGGGTTTATGGCTACACCTTC
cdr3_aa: CASSQGIQRGVYGYTF

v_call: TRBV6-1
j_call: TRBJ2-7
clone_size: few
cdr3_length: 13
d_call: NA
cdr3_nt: TGTGCCAGCAGTGAAGCTTGGGACTACGAGCAGTACTTC
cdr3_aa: CASSEAWDYEQYF

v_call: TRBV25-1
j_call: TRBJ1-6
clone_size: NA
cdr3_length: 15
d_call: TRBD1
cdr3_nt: TGTGCCAGCACCCTCGGGGGACAGCCAAATTCACCCCTCCACTTT
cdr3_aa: CASTLGGQPNSPLHF

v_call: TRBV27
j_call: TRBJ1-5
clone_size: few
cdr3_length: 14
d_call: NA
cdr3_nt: TGTGCCAGTCGGGAGCTTTCCCCCAATCAGCCCCAGCATTTT
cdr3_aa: CASRELSPNQPQHF

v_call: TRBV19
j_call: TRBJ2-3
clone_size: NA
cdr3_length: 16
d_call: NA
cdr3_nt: TGTGCCAGTAGTATAGACGGGGGTATTCGCACAGATACGCAGTATTTT
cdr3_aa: CASSIDGGIRTDTQYF

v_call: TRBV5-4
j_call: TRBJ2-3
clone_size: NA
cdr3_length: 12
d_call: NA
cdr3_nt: TGTGCCAGCAGCCAAGACACAGATACGCAGTATTTT
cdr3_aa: CASSQDTDTQYF

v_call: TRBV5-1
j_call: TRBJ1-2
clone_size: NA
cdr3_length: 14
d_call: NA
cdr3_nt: TGCGCCAGCAGCTTGGAAGTGGGCGCCTATGGCTACACCTTC
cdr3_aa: CASSLEVGAYGYTF

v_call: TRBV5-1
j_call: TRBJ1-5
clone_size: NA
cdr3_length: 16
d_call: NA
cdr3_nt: TGCGCCTTAACCCGTGGGGGGGAATTAAGCAATCAGCCCCAGCATTTT
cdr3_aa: CALTRGGELSNQPQHF

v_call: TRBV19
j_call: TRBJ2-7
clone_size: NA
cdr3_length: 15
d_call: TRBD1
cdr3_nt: TGTGCCAGTAGTCTGGGGACAGGGGGCAACTACGAGCAGTACTTC
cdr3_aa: CASSLGTGGNYEQYF

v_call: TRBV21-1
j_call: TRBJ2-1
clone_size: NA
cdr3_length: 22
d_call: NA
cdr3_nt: TGTGCCAGCAGCAAAGCAGGAAATGGACTAGCGGACCCGCCGAGCTCCTACAATGAGCAGTTCTTC
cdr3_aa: CASSKAGNGLADPPSSYNEQFF

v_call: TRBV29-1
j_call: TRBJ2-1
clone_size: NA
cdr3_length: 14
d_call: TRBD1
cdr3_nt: TGCAGCGTCCGTCGGGGACAGCATAACAATGAGCAGTTCTTC
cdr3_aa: CSVRRGQHNNEQFF

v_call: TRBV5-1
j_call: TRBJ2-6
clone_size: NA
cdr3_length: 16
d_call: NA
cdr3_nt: TGCGCCAGCAGCTTGGGCGGAAGCTCTGGGGCCAACGTCCTGACTTTC
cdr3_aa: CASSLGGSSGANVLTF

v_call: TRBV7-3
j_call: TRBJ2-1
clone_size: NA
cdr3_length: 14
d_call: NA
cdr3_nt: TGTGCCAGCAGCTTGGGCGGGAACGGGAATGAGCAGTTCTTC
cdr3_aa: CASSLGGNGNEQFF

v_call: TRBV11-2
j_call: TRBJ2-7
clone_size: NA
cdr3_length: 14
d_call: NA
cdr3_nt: TGTGCCAGCAGCTTGGGTTTTAGCTCCTACGAGCAGTACTTC
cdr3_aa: CASSLGFSSYEQYF

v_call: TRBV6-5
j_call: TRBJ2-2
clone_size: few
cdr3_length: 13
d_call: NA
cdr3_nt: TGTGCCAGCCGGGATCCGAACACCGGGGAGCTGTTTTTT
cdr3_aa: CASRDPNTGELFF

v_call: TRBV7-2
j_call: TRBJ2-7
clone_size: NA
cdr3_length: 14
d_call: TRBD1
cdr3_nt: TGTGCCAGCAGCTCCCACGGGACAGCCTACGAGCAGTACTTC
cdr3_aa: CASSSHGTAYEQYF

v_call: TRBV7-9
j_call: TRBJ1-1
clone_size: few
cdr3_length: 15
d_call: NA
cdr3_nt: TGTGCCAGCAGCCCCAGTGGGGAAGTGAACACTGAAGCTTTCTTT
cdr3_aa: CASSPSGEVNTEAFF

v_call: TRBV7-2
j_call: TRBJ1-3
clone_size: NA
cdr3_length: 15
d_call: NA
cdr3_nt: TGTGCCAGCACCCCGTTCAGGGGATCGGGAAACACCATATATTTT
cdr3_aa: CASTPFRGSGNTIYF

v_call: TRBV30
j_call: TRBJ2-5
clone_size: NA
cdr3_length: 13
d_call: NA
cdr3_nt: TGTGCCTGGGGCTTTGGCTCTGGCGAGACCCAGTACTTC
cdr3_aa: CAWGFGSGETQYF

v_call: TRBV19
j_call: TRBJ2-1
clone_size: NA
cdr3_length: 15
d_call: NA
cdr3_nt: TGTGCCAGTAGTATGGCGGGACTGTCCTACAATGAGCAGTTCTTC
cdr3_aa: CASSMAGLSYNEQFF

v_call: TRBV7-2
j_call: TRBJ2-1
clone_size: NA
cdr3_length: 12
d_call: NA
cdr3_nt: TGTGCCAGCAGCTTATCAGGGAATGAGCAGTTCTTC
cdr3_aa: CASSLSGNEQFF

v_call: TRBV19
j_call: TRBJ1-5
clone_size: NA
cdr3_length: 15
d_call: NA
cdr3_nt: TGTGCCAGTAGTAACAACAGGGAGGCGAGTCAGCCCCAGCATTTT
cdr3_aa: CASSNNREASQPQHF

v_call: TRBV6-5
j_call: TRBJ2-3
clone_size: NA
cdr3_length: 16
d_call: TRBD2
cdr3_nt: TGTGCCAGCAGTTACGGTCGGGCGGGAGGAGGGTATACGCAGTATTTT
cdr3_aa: CASSYGRAGGGYTQYF